This TCR beta chain was captured by sequencing in a study of shared clonotypes between healthy human individuals. Each subset's genomic DNA was split evenly across several immunoSEQ plates. Each sorted subset replicate got 200 ng genomic DNA, tens of thousands of genomes. Profiling relied on immunoSEQ multiplex PCR, and the TCRdb table lists in-frame clones only, not all of them. This table has approximately 1,500,000 clones, 96% appearing once. A split of CD4+ cells into CD45RA+ naive and CD45RA-negative memory subsets was performed. This sequence was found in a man under 40 in good health. What was sequenced was naive CD4+ T cells sorted from blood. Subset given: CD45RA+ positively selected.

CDR3 region: CASIGSLGSSYNEQFF. CDR3 nucleotide sequence: TGTGCCAGCATAGGCTCTCTCGGTAGCTCCTACAATGAGCAGTTCTTC. V usage is TRBV7-9 and J usage is TRBJ2-1; no clear D. The CDR3 is 16 residues long. Trimming stripped 7 bases from V and 0 bases from J, with 16 bases between. CDR1 and CDR2 from the germline V gene are SEHNR and FQNEAQ (reference sequence).